The T cell receptor (beta chain) under discussion was sequenced for a study of T cells expressing NK-cell markers. The germline gives CDR1 MNHNS, CDR2 SASEGT. This CDR3 has 14 residues. TCRdb reprocessed the 5' RACE reads and keeps a single row for each CDR3 protein, giving no DNA. The sample features a few hundred thousand distinct CDR3 sequences, with roughly 3.5% in its top ten. The chain employs TRBV6-1 and TRBJ2-5; the D call of TRBD1 rests on TCRdb alone, since no DNA is present to check it. The sequence came from a man aged 18 to 30 in good health. Sequencing was performed on blood T cells: a sorted CD56 or NKG2C T cell subset, CD4+ or CD8+ T cells, or bulk PBMC T cells (not recorded which). Here the CDR3 reads CASRSVQGRETQYF.